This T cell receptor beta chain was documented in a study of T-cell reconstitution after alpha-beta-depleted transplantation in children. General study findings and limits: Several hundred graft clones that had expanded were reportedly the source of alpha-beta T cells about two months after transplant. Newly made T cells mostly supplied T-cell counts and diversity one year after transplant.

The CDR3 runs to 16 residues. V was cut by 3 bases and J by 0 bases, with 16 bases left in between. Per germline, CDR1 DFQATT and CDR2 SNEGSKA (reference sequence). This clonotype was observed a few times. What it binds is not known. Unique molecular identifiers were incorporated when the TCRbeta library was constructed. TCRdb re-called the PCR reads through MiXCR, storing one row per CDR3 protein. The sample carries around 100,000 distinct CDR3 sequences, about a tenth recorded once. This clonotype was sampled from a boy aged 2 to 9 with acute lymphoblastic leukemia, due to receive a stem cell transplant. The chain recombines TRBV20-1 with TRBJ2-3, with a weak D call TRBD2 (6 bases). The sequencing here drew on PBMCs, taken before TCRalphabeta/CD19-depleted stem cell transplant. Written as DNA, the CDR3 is TGCAGTGCTAGGGATCCTTGGAGGGAAAGCACAGATACGCAGTATTTT. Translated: CSARDPWRESTDTQYF.